Reported below is one T cell receptor (beta chain). Its matching antigen is unknown. Following RNA extraction, reverse transcription yielded cDNA that acted as the sequencing template. This table comes from immunoSEQ multiplex PCR, and its TCRdb copy is limited to in-frame clones, with some not included. The sample contains over 120,000 clones, roughly 62% of which appear only once. This entry is derived from a study of CD8+ T cells in alopecia areata. Between the trimmed V and J ends, which lost 1 base and 8 bases, there was a span of 11 bases. This CDR3 region has 12 residues. Germline CDR1 and CDR2: SQVTM and ANQGSEA. Study-wide results and limits: Normal scalp had lower clonality than lesional scalp, with alopecia totalis/universalis lesions showing this most strongly.

This rearrangement joins TRBV29-1 to TRBJ1-2; TRBD1 is a possible D gene (5 bases). The specimen comprised CD4+ T cells sorted from blood, sampled at week 0. This TCR was sampled from a human donor with alopecia areata. The CDR3 spells CSVEGGGRGYTF. CDR3 nucleotides: TGCAGCGTTGAAGGGGGCGGGAGAGGCTACACCTTC.